The rows below give T cell receptor beta chains drawn from one sample of a study of identical twins. TCRdb itself ran the 5' RACE reads through MiXCR, one entry per CDR3 protein. The sample lists 1.5 million to 2 million distinct CDR3 sequences, around 33% occurring once. The specimen was cord blood. These receptors were taken from a newborn girl in good health. CDR3s include the opening cysteine and the closing phenylalanine or tryptophan. The D gene is left open where the match is weak. Clone size is shown for a subset of rows, as once, few, many or a class of expanded clone.

v_call	d_call	cdr3_length	j_call	clone_size	cdr3_nt	cdr3_aa
TRBV20-1	NA	12	TRBJ2-1	few	TGCAGTGCTATCCCCTACCGTGATGAGCAGTTCTTC	CSAIPYRDEQFF
TRBV5-1	TRBD2	16	TRBJ2-5	NA	TGCGCCAGCAGCCGTGGTACGGGGGGGCCTGGGGAGACCCAGTACTTC	CASSRGTGGPGETQYF
TRBV5-1	NA	14	TRBJ2-5	few	TGCGCCAGCAGCTTGCAGGTCACTCAAGAGACCCAGTACTTC	CASSLQVTQETQYF
TRBV7-2	NA	13	TRBJ2-5	few	TGTGCCAGCAGCTTAGACACCTACAATGAGCAGTACTTC	CASSLDTYNEQYF
TRBV5-1	TRBD1	12	TRBJ1-2	NA	TGCGCCAGCAGAGGGACAGGGAATGGCTACACCTTC	CASRGTGNGYTF
TRBV3-1	NA	15	TRBJ1-2	many	TGTGCCAGCAGCCACCTTGGACGGACTAACTATGGCTACACCTTC	CASSHLGRTNYGYTF
TRBV4-1	NA	14	TRBJ2-1	NA	TGCGCCAGCAGCCAAGGCCTAGTTAGCTATGAGCAGTTCTTC	CASSQGLVSYEQFF
TRBV5-1	TRBD1	16	TRBJ2-7	many	TGCGCCAGCAGCTCGAAAATGGGACAGGGGTTCCACGAGCAGTACTTC	CASSSKMGQGFHEQYF
TRBV5-1	NA	13	TRBJ2-7	many	TGCGCCAGTCGGGACACCAACTCCTACGAGCAGTACTTC	CASRDTNSYEQYF
TRBV4-1	NA	16	TRBJ2-3	few	TGCGCCAGCAGCCAAGATCGGAGAGCGGTGGCAGATACGCAGTATTTT	CASSQDRRAVADTQYF
TRBV20-1	TRBD2	11	TRBJ2-1	NA	TGCGGTGGACTAGCGCACAATGAGCAGTTCTTC	CGGLAHNEQFF
TRBV4-2	NA	16	TRBJ2-1	NA	TGTGCCAGCAGCCAGGAGTCTAGCGCCACCTACAATGAGCAGTTCTTC	CASSQESSATYNEQFF
TRBV20-1	TRBD2	16	TRBJ2-7	NA	TGCAGTGCTAGGACGGTTCTAGCGGACTACTCCTACGAGCAGTACTTC	CSARTVLADYSYEQYF
TRBV9	NA	16	TRBJ1-4	NA	TGTGCCAGCACCCCGGGACAACCCGCAACTAATGAAAAACTGTTTTTT	CASTPGQPATNEKLFF
TRBV5-1	NA	16	TRBJ1-1	NA	TGCGCCAGCAGCTCCCGGGACACAAGGGGTAGGGATGAAGCTTTCTTT	CASSSRDTRGRDEAFF
TRBV7-9	NA	17	TRBJ2-3	NA	TGTGCCAGCAGCTTAGGTGCCGCGACAGCCCACACAGATACGCAGTATTTT	CASSLGAATAHTDTQYF
TRBV2	NA	14	TRBJ2-7	NA	TGTGCCAGCAGGACCGGATTGAGCCCCTACGAGCAGTACTTC	CASRTGLSPYEQYF
TRBV2	NA	12	TRBJ1-1	NA	TGTGCCAGCAGGCGGGCCTTCACTGAAGCTTTCTTT	CASRRAFTEAFF
TRBV28	TRBD1	14	TRBJ2-7	many	TGTGCCAGCAGTTTTGGGGACAGGTCCTACGAGCAGTACTTC	CASSFGDRSYEQYF
TRBV29-1	TRBD2	15	TRBJ2-1	few	TGCAGCGCAGGTACTCCTCTAGCGGGAAATGATGAGCAGTTCTTC	CSAGTPLAGNDEQFF
TRBV12-3/TRBV12-4	NA	15	TRBJ2-1	NA	TGTGCCAGCAGTCACCCGGTCAGGGTGGCCAATGAGCAGTTCTTC	CASSHPVRVANEQFF
TRBV20-1	NA	15	TRBJ2-1	NA	TGCAGTGCTAGAGTTTATTCGAGCTCCTACAATGAGCAGTTCTTC	CSARVYSSSYNEQFF
TRBV2	NA	14	TRBJ2-7	NA	TGTGCCAGCACCTCCCGGACTGGGGCCTACGAGCAGTACTTC	CASTSRTGAYEQYF
TRBV28	TRBD2	17	TRBJ2-7	NA	TGTGCCAGCAGTTTATCTCGGACTAGCGGGAGTCCCTACGAGCAGTACTTC	CASSLSRTSGSPYEQYF
TRBV20-1	NA	13	TRBJ2-7	few	TGCAGTGCGCCCCCGGGGAATTCCTACGAGCAGTACTTC	CSAPPGNSYEQYF
TRBV29-1	NA	11	TRBJ1-2	few	TGCAGCGTTGAAAGTGGGGGTGGCTACACCTTC	CSVESGGGYTF
TRBV20-1	TRBD1	10	TRBJ1-5	NA	TGCAGTGCTAGTCGGACAGGGCGGCATTTT	CSASRTGRHF
TRBV20-1	NA	15	TRBJ2-7	NA	TGCAGTGCTAGAGATCTCGGCCGCCAGTCCTACGAGCAGTACTTC	CSARDLGRQSYEQYF
TRBV7-2	TRBD2	15	TRBJ2-3	many	TGTGCCAGCAGTTTATCTAGCGGGAGCACAGATACGCAGTATTTT	CASSLSSGSTDTQYF
TRBV6-6	NA	15	TRBJ2-3	few	TGTGCCAGCAGTTACGGGACCTCTAGCACAGATACGCAGTATTTT	CASSYGTSSTDTQYF